Described below is a single TCR beta chain sequence and its context. The authors' processing: The authors estimated nucleated cell counts from reference gene primer amplification. Clones were sequenced by immunoSEQ multiplex PCR, and TCRdb holds only the in-frame ones, with some missing. V, J and clone size were drawn from that table, and D and trimming were deduced from the DNA. The table shows under 200,000 clones, with 86% occurring only once. The CDR3 contains 13 residues. The germline V and J ends were trimmed by 6 bases and 4 bases, with 12 bases remaining between them. This entry is derived from a study of blood T cell repertoires in COVID-19. Overall study: There were acute and convalescent COVID-19 samples, and they came from the United States, Italy and Spain. Nucleic acid was either cDNA or gDNA, and it came from T cells, B-cell-depleted T cells, or PBMCs.

The chain employs TRBV12-3 or TRBV12-4 and TRBJ1-1; D gene ambiguous. This TCR derives from a man in his fifties or sixties with acute or convalescent COVID-19. Material: peripheral blood. The CDR3 DNA reads TGTGCCAGCAGCCCTATAACGGGCACTGAAGCTTTCTTT. Translating gives CASSPITGTEAFF.